These T cell receptor beta chains were read from a single sample in a study of blood T cells in healthy people across ages. TCRdb itself ran the 5' RACE reads through MiXCR, one entry per CDR3 protein. The sample lists 650,000 to 800,000 distinct CDR3 sequences; 45% to 60% were seen once. Sequenced sample: blood. The receptors originated from a woman at least 80 years old in good health. CDR3s include the opening cysteine and the closing phenylalanine or tryptophan. D genes are given only for firm matches. Size tells how often a clone was seen (once, few, many) or the class of an expanded clone, and some rows leave it out.

length	D	V	size	J	CDR3	DNA
17	NA	TRBV25-1	NA	TRBJ2-3	CAGSSAGRRWGTDTQYF	TGTGCCGGCAGTTCAGCGGGCCGACGATGGGGCACAGATACGCAGTATTTT
14	NA	TRBV30	few	TRBJ2-2	CAWSVGFNTGELFF	TGTGCCTGGAGTGTGGGGTTCAACACCGGGGAGCTGTTTTTT
14	NA	TRBV12-3/TRBV12-4	NA	TRBJ2-1	CASSLSDAYNEQFF	TGTGCCAGCAGTTTATCGGACGCCTACAATGAGCAGTTCTTC
14	TRBD2	TRBV29-1	NA	TRBJ2-5	CSVVRLAGDNEQYF	TGCAGCGTTGTTCGGCTAGCGGGGGACAATGAGCAGTACTTC
15	TRBD2	TRBV5-1	NA	TRBJ2-3	CASSLVLADADTQYF	TGCGCCAGCAGCTTGGTTCTAGCGGACGCAGATACGCAGTATTTT
20	TRBD2	TRBV7-3	many	TRBJ2-1	CAIEGRSGTSGISSYNEQFF	TGTGCCATCGAAGGACGCTCCGGGACTAGCGGGATCAGCTCCTACAATGAGCAGTTCTTC
16	TRBD2	TRBV20-1	once	TRBJ2-5	CSADGLGTSREETQYF	TGCAGTGCCGATGGATTGGGGACTAGCCGTGAAGAGACCCAGTACTTC
19	NA	TRBV6-5	NA	TRBJ1-6	CASSYPQGPRKWGDSPLHF	TGTGCCAGCAGTTACCCGCAGGGGCCGAGAAAGTGGGGTGATTCACCCCTCCACTTT
13	NA	TRBV10-3	many	TRBJ1-5	CAISEESNQPQHF	TGTGCCATCAGTGAAGAAAGCAATCAGCCCCAGCATTTT
18	NA	TRBV4-1	NA	TRBJ1-1	CASSQVGTPGVKDTEAFF	TGCGCCAGCAGCCAAGTAGGGACCCCCGGAGTTAAGGACACTGAAGCTTTCTTT
15	NA	TRBV7-9	NA	TRBJ2-5	CASSPGHLQKETQYF	TGTGCCAGCAGCCCAGGTCATTTACAGAAAGAGACCCAGTACTTC
16	TRBD2	TRBV20-1	NA	TRBJ2-7	CSALGLAGPLGNEQYF	TGCAGTGCGCTGGGACTAGCGGGACCGTTAGGGAATGAGCAGTACTTC
12	NA	TRBV29-1	once	TRBJ1-2	CSVWSGNYGYTF	TGCAGCGTTTGGTCAGGAAACTATGGCTACACCTTC
16	NA	TRBV11-2	NA	TRBJ2-5	CASSSLGRQAQETQYF	TGTGCCAGCAGCTCCCTGGGCAGACAGGCCCAAGAGACCCAGTACTTC
14	NA	TRBV5-1	few	TRBJ1-6	CASALEAGRSPLHF	TGCGCCAGCGCCTTGGAGGCGGGGAGGTCACCCCTCCACTTT
14	NA	TRBV9	NA	TRBJ2-3	CASSGQPSTDTQYF	TGTGCCAGCAGCGGACAGCCTAGCACAGATACGCAGTATTTT
13	NA	TRBV12-3/TRBV12-4	NA	TRBJ1-2	CASSRAHTVSYTF	TGTGCCAGCAGTCGGGCTCACACTGTGAGCTACACCTTC
16	TRBD2	TRBV7-8	many	TRBJ2-5	CASSLGLAGVRETQYF	TGTGCCAGCAGCTTAGGACTAGCGGGAGTACGTGAGACCCAGTACTTC
16	NA	TRBV3-1	NA	TRBJ1-4	CASSQEGRFYNEKLFF	TGTGCCAGCAGCCAAGAGGGGCGGTTCTATAATGAAAAACTGTTTTTT
12	NA	TRBV12-3/TRBV12-4	many	TRBJ2-1	CASSYFGNEQFF	TGTGCCAGCAGTTACTTCGGCAATGAGCAGTTCTTC
16	NA	TRBV5-1	few	TRBJ1-4	CASSLGVYATNEKLFF	TGCGCCAGCAGCTTGGGAGTATATGCAACTAATGAAAAACTGTTTTTT
15	NA	TRBV24-1	NA	TRBJ2-5	CATSDHRVLQETQYF	TGTGCCACCAGTGACCACAGGGTCCTCCAAGAGACCCAGTACTTC
15	NA	TRBV5-1	NA	TRBJ2-3	CASSLVKVGTYTQYF	TGCGCCAGCAGCTTGGTTAAGGTTGGCACATATACGCAGTATTTT
14	NA	TRBV7-2	NA	TRBJ1-6	CASSREGGNSPLHF	TGTGCCAGCAGCCGGGAGGGCGGTAATTCACCCCTCCACTTT
14	NA	TRBV7-3	NA	TRBJ1-1	CASSRLQGVSEAFF	TGTGCCAGCAGCCGTCTTCAGGGAGTCTCTGAAGCTTTCTTT
12	NA	TRBV12-3/TRBV12-4	NA	TRBJ2-7	CASRPSGKGQYF	TGTGCCAGCAGGCCCAGCGGCAAGGGGCAGTACTTC
15	NA	TRBV28	many	TRBJ1-2	CASSLNEDPWYGYTF	TGTGCCAGCAGTTTAAATGAGGATCCGTGGTATGGCTACACCTTC
15	TRBD2	TRBV13	NA	TRBJ2-5	CASSFTTSGKETQYF	TGTGCCAGCAGCTTTACGACTAGCGGTAAAGAGACCCAGTACTTC
13	NA	TRBV5-1	NA	TRBJ2-3	CASGLISTDTQYF	TGCGCCAGCGGCCTCATTAGCACAGATACGCAGTATTTT
11	NA	TRBV30	NA	TRBJ1-2	CAGDKGYGYTF	TGTGCCGGGGACAAAGGCTATGGCTACACCTTC
16	NA	TRBV21-1	few	TRBJ2-1	CASSRGRGILYNEQFF	TGTGCCAGCAGCAGGGGGCGCGGGATTTTATACAATGAGCAGTTCTTC
15	TRBD2	TRBV4-1	NA	TRBJ2-3	CASSQAGGGTDTQYF	TGCGCCAGCAGCCAAGCGGGAGGCGGTACAGATACGCAGTATTTT
16	NA	TRBV4-1	NA	TRBJ1-5	CASSQGYLGGDQPQHF	TGCGCCAGCAGCCAGGGTTACCTGGGAGGCGATCAGCCCCAGCATTTT